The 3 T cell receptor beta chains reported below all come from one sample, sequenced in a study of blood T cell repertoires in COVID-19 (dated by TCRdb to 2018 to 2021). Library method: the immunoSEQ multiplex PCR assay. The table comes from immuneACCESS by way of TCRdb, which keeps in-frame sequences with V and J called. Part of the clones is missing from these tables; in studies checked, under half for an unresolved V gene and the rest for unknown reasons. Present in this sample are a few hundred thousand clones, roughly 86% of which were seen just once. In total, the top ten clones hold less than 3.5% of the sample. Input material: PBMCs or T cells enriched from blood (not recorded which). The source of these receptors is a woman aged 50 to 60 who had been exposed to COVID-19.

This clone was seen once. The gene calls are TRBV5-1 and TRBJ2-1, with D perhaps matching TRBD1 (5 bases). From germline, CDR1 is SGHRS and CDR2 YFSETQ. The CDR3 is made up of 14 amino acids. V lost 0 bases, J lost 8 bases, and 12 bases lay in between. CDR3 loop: CASSLATRVHEQFF. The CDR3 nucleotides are TGCGCCAGCAGCTTGGCGACCAGGGTTCATGAGCAGTTCTTC.

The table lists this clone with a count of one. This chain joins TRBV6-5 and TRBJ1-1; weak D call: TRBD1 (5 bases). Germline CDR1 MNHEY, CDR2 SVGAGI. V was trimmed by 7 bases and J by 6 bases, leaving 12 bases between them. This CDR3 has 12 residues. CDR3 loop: CASTPGRAEAFF. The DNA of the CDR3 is TGTGCCAGCACTCCAGGGAGGGCTGAAGCTTTCTTT.

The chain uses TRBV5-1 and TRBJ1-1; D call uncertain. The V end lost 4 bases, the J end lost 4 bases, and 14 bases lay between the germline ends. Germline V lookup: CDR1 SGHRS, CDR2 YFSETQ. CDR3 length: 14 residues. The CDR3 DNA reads TGCGCCAGCAGCATACCTTCAGAGGGCACTGAAGCTTTCTTT. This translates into CASSIPSEGTEAFF.